The text below deals with one T cell receptor (beta chain). The sample belongs to a study of T-cell memory formation after mild COVID-19. The overall study: Clustering of TCRs was largely donor specific.

Each CDR3 protein is one row after TCRdb ran MiXCR on the 5' RACE reads. The sample includes 250,000 to 350,000 distinct CDR3 sequences, roughly 21% of them seen just once. The germline V gene has CDR1 SGHVS and CDR2 FNYEAQ. This CDR3 has 19 amino acids. After removal of 3 bases from V and 1 base from J, the junction contained 16 bases not matched to a gene. The J gene is TRBJ2-5, the V gene TRBV7-6; 8 bases agree with TRBD1. The sequencing sample was made of PBMCs or a T cell subset sorted from them (not recorded which). This TCR was recovered from a man between 18 and 29 years old who had mild COVID-19 (a few samples of this study predate the infection). Cell type and time point are not known. The CDR3 reads CASSFTPSDRVIVQETQYF. The CDR3, as DNA: TGTGCCAGCAGCTTTACGCCTTCGGACAGGGTAATAGTCCAAGAGACCCAGTACTTC.